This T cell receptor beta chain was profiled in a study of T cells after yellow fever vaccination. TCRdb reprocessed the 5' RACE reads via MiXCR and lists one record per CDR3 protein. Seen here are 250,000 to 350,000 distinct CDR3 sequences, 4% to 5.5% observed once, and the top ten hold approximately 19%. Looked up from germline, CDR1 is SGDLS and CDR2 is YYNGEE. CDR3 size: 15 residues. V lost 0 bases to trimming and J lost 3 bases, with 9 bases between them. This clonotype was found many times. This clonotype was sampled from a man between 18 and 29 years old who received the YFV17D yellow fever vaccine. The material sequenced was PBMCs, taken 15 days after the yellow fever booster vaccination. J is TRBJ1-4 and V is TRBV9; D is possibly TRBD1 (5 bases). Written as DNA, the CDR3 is TGTGCCAGCAGCGTAGTAGGGGCAGCTAATGAAAAACTGTTTTTT. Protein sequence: CASSVVGAANEKLFF.